These T cell receptor beta chains were read from a single sample in a study of PD-1 blockade in classical Hodgkin lymphoma. Sequencing was performed with immunoSEQ multiplex PCR; in TCRdb, only in-frame clones are kept and a portion is missing. This table holds roughly 48,000 clones, around 86% found once. The material was peripheral blood mononuclear cells (PBMCs), obtained before the fourth cycle of nivolumab. These receptor sequences come from a human donor with classical Hodgkin lymphoma. The CDR3 runs from the conserved cysteine through the conserved F or W. Fields, in order: clone size, V gene, D gene, J gene, CDR3 protein, CDR3 DNA. A D gene is named only where the DNA matches it firmly. Clone sizes are given selectively: once, few, many, or a class where the clone is expanded.

-,TRBV14,-,TRBJ1-4,CASSQARVSGNEKLFF,TGTGCCAGCAGCCAAGCCCGAGTGTCGGGTAATGAAAAACTGTTTTTT
-,TRBV5-1,TRBD2,TRBJ2-1,CASSWSIAGGRNEQFF,TGCGCCAGCAGCTGGAGTATAGCGGGAGGGAGGAATGAGCAGTTCTTC
-,TRBV5-5,TRBD2,TRBJ2-1,CASSQGTSGGNEQFF,TGTGCCAGCAGCCAAGGGACTAGCGGGGGGAATGAGCAGTTCTTC
once,TRBV6-1,-,TRBJ1-6,CASSGFQRSPLHF,TGTGCCAGCAGTGGGTTTCAGCGGTCACCCCTCCACTTT
-,TRBV5-1,-,TRBJ1-5,CASSLEGFSNQPQHF,TGCGCCAGCAGCTTGGAAGGGTTTAGCAATCAGCCCCAGCATTTT
-,TRBV5-1,TRBD1,TRBJ1-1,CASSLEEGTGARNTEAFF,TGCGCCAGCAGCTTGGAGGAGGGGACAGGAGCTAGGAACACTGAAGCTTTCTTT
-,TRBV28,-,TRBJ1-3,CASSSPVGNTIYF,TGTGCCAGCAGTTCCCCGGTGGGAAACACCATATATTTT
-,TRBV18,TRBD1,TRBJ2-3,CASSPLTGASTDTQYF,TGTGCCAGCTCACCACTTACAGGGGCCAGCACAGATACGCAGTATTTT
-,TRBV28,TRBD2,TRBJ2-3,CASSSIAGTSGTDTQYF,TGTGCCAGCAGTTCGATAGCCGGGACTAGCGGCACAGATACGCAGTATTTT
once,TRBV25-1,-,TRBJ2-7,CASSDSNEQYF,TGTGCCAGCAGTGACAGTAACGAGCAGTACTTC
few,TRBV7-3,TRBD1,TRBJ1-6,CASSPRQGRSPLHF,TGTGCCAGCAGCCCCCGACAGGGGCGTTCACCCCTCCACTTT
-,TRBV27,-,TRBJ2-3,CASSPPRGDNRYTDTQYF,TGTGCCAGCAGTCCACCCCGAGGGGATAACCGGTACACAGATACGCAGTATTTT
-,TRBV5-1,-,TRBJ2-1,CASSLDFRDDEQFF,TGCGCCAGCAGCTTGGATTTTCGGGATGATGAGCAGTTCTTC
-,TRBV11-2,-,TRBJ1-2,CASSLARHYGYTF,TGTGCCAGCAGCTTAGCCAGGCACTATGGCTACACCTTC
-,TRBV29-1,-,TRBJ1-5,CSVALGDQPQHF,TGCAGCGTTGCTTTAGGGGATCAGCCCCAGCATTTT
-,TRBV6-5,-,TRBJ2-1,CASSLVGSYNEQFF,TGTGCCAGCAGTTTGGTCGGTTCCTACAATGAGCAGTTCTTC
-,TRBV27,TRBD2,TRBJ2-3,CASSPGSGGGTDTQYF,TGTGCCAGCAGCCCGGGTAGCGGGGGGGGCACAGATACGCAGTATTTT
-,TRBV18,TRBD1,TRBJ2-3,CASSLSQGSGTDTQYF,TGTGCCAGCTCGCTGTCACAGGGGTCTGGCACAGATACGCAGTATTTT
-,TRBV27,-,TRBJ2-1,CASSPSDPRASSYNEQFF,TGTGCCAGCAGTCCCTCGGACCCGCGGGCTAGCTCCTACAATGAGCAGTTCTTC
few,TRBV11-2,-,TRBJ2-7,CASSYTQGRSYEQYF,TGTGCCAGCAGCTATACACAGGGCAGGAGCTACGAGCAGTACTTC
-,TRBV6-5,-,TRBJ1-6,CASSWGTSSYNSPLHF,TGTGCCAGCAGTTGGGGAACGAGCTCCTATAATTCACCCCTCCACTTT
-,TRBV27,TRBD2,TRBJ2-3,CASLEAGGFADTQYF,TGTGCCAGCCTAGAGGCGGGAGGTTTTGCAGATACGCAGTATTTT
-,TRBV11-2,TRBD1,TRBJ1-2,CASSFGQGAFGYTF,TGTGCCAGCAGCTTTGGACAGGGGGCTTTTGGCTACACCTTC
-,TRBV18,TRBD2,TRBJ2-1,CASSRSLAGAGNEQFF,TGTGCCAGCTCACGCAGCCTAGCGGGAGCTGGGAATGAGCAGTTCTTC
-,TRBV7-9,-,TRBJ2-1,CASRVLKPLEQNEQFF,TGTGCCAGCAGAGTACTGAAACCGCTTGAGCAGAATGAGCAGTTCTTC
-,TRBV6-5,TRBD2,TRBJ2-2,CATGTSLNTGELFF,TGTGCCACCGGGACTAGCTTGAACACCGGGGAGCTGTTTTTT
-,TRBV11-1,-,TRBJ2-7,CASSLVRQKGYEQYF,TGTGCCAGCAGCTTAGTTCGGCAGAAAGGCTACGAGCAGTACTTC
once,TRBV29-1,-,TRBJ1-1,CSVGVPTEAFF,TGCAGCGTTGGCGTTCCGACTGAAGCTTTCTTT
-,TRBV19,TRBD2,TRBJ2-3,CASSQRLAGGSDTQYF,TGTGCCAGTAGCCAAAGACTAGCGGGAGGGTCAGATACGCAGTATTTT
-,TRBV2,-,TRBJ1-2,CASSTLTVSNYGYTF,TGTGCCAGCAGTACCCTGACAGTTTCTAACTATGGCTACACCTTC
once,TRBV7-2,-,TRBJ1-3,CASSLGRYSGNTIYF,TGTGCCAGCAGCCTGGGACGGTACTCTGGAAACACCATATATTTT
-,TRBV5-1,TRBD1,TRBJ2-7,CASSRDRAVYEQYF,TGCGCCAGCAGCCGTGACAGGGCCGTCTACGAGCAGTACTTC
-,TRBV5-1,TRBD1,TRBJ1-2,CASSSRTQGDGYTF,TGCGCCAGCAGCTCTCGCACTCAGGGGGATGGCTACACCTTC
-,TRBV7-9,-,TRBJ2-1,CASSLDLGVFWNEQFF,TGTGCCAGCAGCTTAGATCTAGGGGTATTTTGGAATGAGCAGTTCTTC
medium-sized,TRBV13,-,TRBJ2-7,CASSLDRDYYEQYF,TGTGCCAGCAGCTTAGACAGGGACTACTACGAGCAGTACTTC
few,TRBV11-2,-,TRBJ2-7,CASSPEGPSSYEQYF,TGTGCCAGCAGCCCAGAGGGCCCTAGCTCCTACGAGCAGTACTTC
-,TRBV28,-,TRBJ1-1,CASRGTATGTEAFF,TGTGCCAGCAGGGGGACCGCCACTGGGACTGAAGCTTTCTTT
once,TRBV28,-,TRBJ2-1,CASSPLLGGGNEQFF,TGTGCCAGCAGTCCTCTCCTAGGGGGGGGTAATGAGCAGTTCTTC
-,TRBV5-4,TRBD1,TRBJ2-7,CASSITTGDGRYEQYF,TGTGCCAGCAGCATCACTACAGGGGACGGTCGCTACGAGCAGTACTTC
-,TRBV9,TRBD1,TRBJ1-4,CASSRDRVNEKLFF,TGTGCCAGCAGCCGCGACAGGGTGAATGAAAAACTGTTTTTT
-,TRBV5-4,-,TRBJ1-1,CASSRGEDSEAFF,TGTGCCAGCAGCAGGGGGGAGGACTCTGAAGCTTTCTTT
-,TRBV18,-,TRBJ2-2,CASSPIQSGELFF,TGTGCCAGCTCACCAATTCAGTCCGGGGAGCTGTTTTTT
-,TRBV18,TRBD1,TRBJ2-7,CASSPTGNSYEQYF,TGTGCCAGCTCGCCGACAGGGAACTCCTACGAGCAGTACTTC
-,TRBV20-1,-,TRBJ2-7,CSASGGYEQYF,TGCAGTGCTTCTGGTGGGTACGAGCAGTACTTC
-,TRBV5-1,TRBD1,TRBJ1-1,CASRLQGPLNTEAFF,TGCGCCAGCAGATTACAGGGGCCTCTGAACACTGAAGCTTTCTTT
-,TRBV5-1,-,TRBJ2-5,CASSLGGSRQETQYF,TGCGCCAGCAGCCTCGGTGGTAGCAGGCAAGAGACCCAGTACTTC
once,TRBV6-5,-,TRBJ2-1,CASSTRTALNEQFF,TGTGCCAGCAGTACGAGGACAGCCCTCAATGAGCAGTTCTTC
-,TRBV7-8,TRBD2,TRBJ2-3,CASSPTPWTSGRQTDTQYF,TGTGCCAGCAGTCCAACCCCCTGGACTAGCGGGAGACAGACAGATACGCAGTATTTT
few,TRBV25-1,TRBD2,TRBJ2-1,CASSDVGAGGYNEQFF,TGTGCCAGCAGTGATGTGGGAGCGGGGGGATACAATGAGCAGTTCTTC
-,TRBV27,TRBD1,TRBJ1-2,CASSSSQGHVYTF,TGTGCCAGCAGTTCGTCACAGGGGCACGTCTACACCTTC
-,TRBV28,TRBD2,TRBJ2-1,CASSQILAGGDNEQFF,TGTGCCAGCAGTCAAATACTAGCGGGGGGGGACAATGAGCAGTTCTTC
-,TRBV2,TRBD2,TRBJ2-5,CASSASSGRGQETQYF,TGTGCCAGCAGTGCCAGTAGCGGGAGGGGACAGGAGACCCAGTACTTC
few,TRBV10-1,-,TRBJ1-4,CASSESRRDEKLFF,TGCGCCAGCAGTGAGTCAAGGCGTGACGAAAAACTGTTTTTT
-,TRBV27,TRBD2,TRBJ2-1,CASSFPLAGTYNVQFF,TGTGCCAGCAGTTTCCCCCTAGCGGGGACTTACAATGTGCAGTTCTTC